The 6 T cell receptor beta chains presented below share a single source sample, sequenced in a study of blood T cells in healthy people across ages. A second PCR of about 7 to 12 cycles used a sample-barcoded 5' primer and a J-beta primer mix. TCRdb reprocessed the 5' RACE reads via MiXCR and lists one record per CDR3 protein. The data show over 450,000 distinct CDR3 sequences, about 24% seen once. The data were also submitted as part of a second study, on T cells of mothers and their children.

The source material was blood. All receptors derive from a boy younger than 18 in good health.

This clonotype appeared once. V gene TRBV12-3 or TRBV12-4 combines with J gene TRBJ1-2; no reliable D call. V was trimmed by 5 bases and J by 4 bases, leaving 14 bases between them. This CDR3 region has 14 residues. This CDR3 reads CASSPLWVFYGYTF. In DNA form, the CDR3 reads TGTGCCAGCAGTCCCTTGTGGGTTTTCTATGGCTACACCTTC.

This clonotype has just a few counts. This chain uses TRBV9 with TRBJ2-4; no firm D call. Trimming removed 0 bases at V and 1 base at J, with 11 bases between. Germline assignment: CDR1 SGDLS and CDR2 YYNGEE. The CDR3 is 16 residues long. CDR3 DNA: TGTGCCAGCAGCGTAGCCATGCTTTTTGCCAAAAACATTCAGTACTTC. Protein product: CASSVAMLFAKNIQYF.

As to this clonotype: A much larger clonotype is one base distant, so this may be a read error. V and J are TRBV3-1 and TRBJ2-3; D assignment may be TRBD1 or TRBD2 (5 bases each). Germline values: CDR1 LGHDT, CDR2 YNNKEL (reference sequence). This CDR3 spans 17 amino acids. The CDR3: CASNQDLGPISTDTQYF. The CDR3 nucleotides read TGTGCCAGCAACCAAGATTTGGGACCCATCAGCACAGATACGCAGTATTTT.

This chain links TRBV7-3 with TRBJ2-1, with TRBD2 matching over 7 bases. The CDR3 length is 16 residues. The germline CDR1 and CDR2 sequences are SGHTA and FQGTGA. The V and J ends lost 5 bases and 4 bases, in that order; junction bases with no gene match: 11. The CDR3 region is CASSLKGGPRYNEQFF. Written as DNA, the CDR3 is TGTGCCAGCAGCCTCAAGGGAGGGCCGCGATACAATGAGCAGTTCTTC.

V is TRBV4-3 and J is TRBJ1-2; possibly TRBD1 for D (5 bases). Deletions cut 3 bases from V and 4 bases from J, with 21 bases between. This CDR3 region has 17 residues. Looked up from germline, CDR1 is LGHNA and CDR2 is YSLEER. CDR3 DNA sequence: TGCGCCAGCAGCCAGGACATCACAACAGGAGGTTCCTATGGCTACACCTTC. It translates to CASSQDITTGGSYGYTF.

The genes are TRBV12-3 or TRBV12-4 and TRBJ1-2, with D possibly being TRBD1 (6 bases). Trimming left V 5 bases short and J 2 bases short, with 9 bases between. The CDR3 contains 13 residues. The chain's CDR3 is CASSGTRNYGYTF. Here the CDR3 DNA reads TGTGCCAGCAGTGGGACAAGAAACTATGGCTACACCTTC.